The present entry profiles one T cell receptor beta chain with its context. Its specificity is unknown. The data were taken from a study of shared clonotypes between healthy human individuals. Study-level findings and limits: Generation probabilities were higher for clonotypes shared across all four sorted-subset donors than for unshared ones. It was the few donors that limited the genetic and exposure-history diversity represented.

CCR7-negative CD45RA+ TemRA cells were combined with CD45RO+ cells to form CD8 memory. The CDR3 is 10 amino acids. CDR1 MNHNS and CDR2 SASEGT come from the germline V gene. V was shortened by 6 bases and J by 5 bases, with 4 bases between the two germline ends. Sorted-subset replicate PCRs used roughly 180 ng DNA, approximately 27,000 T cell genomes. Data came from immunoSEQ multiplex PCR; TCRdb stores just in-frame clones and leaves some out. Of some 320,000 clones listed, roughly 84% were seen once; the top ten hold around 15%. The TCR comes from a man between 18 and 35 years old in good health. The sequenced sample consisted of memory CD8+ T cells sorted from blood. Documented subset: CD45RO+ cells pooled with CCR7-negative TemRA cells. The chain combines TRBV6-1 with TRBJ2-5; no clear D gene. The CDR3 here is CASRDETQYF. As DNA, the CDR3 is TGTGCCAGCAGGGACGAGACCCAGTACTTC.